The sequence of this TCR beta chain was determined in a study of T cells after posttransplantation cyclophosphamide. The germline V gene has CDR1 KGHSH and CDR2 LQKENI. V lost 4 bases and J lost 0; bases outside the gene matches: 11. CDR3 size: 19 residues. Assay used: immunoSEQ multiplex PCR; TCRdb lists only in-frame clones, some missing. The sample offers roughly 10,000 clones and no singletons, the top ten holding approximately 3.6%. A marrow graft followed busulfan-fludarabine conditioning, with cyclophosphamide on days +3 and +4. The sample holds a few counts of this clone. What it recognizes is unknown. Study observations and caveats: Blood and skin or GI T cell repertoires showed limited TRB overlap. Later blood repertoires were often dominated by clones from the donor CD8+ memory compartment. Recipient CMV seropositivity and CMV reactivation strongly tracked TRB clonality.

This receptor was obtained from a male patient in his 50s who received an allogeneic stem cell transplant from a related donor and was CMV-positive. Some T cells may trace back to the graft donor. Sequencing used PBMCs, obtained 350 to 370 days after allogeneic stem cell transplant with posttransplant cyclophosphamide. The chain links TRBV18 to TRBJ1-6; 8 bases align to TRBD1. CDR3 DNA sequence: TGTGCCAGCTCACGGACCCGGACAGGGTACAGCTCCTATAATTCACCCCTCCACTTT. This gives the protein CASSRTRTGYSSYNSPLHF.